This T cell receptor (beta chain) was obtained from a study of blood T cell repertoires in COVID-19 (dated by TCRdb to the early 2020s). Background on the whole study: Samples covering the acute and convalescent phases of COVID-19 were provided by collaborators in the United States, Italy and Spain. Nearly every sample came with metadata listing a de-identified subject ID, COVID-19 status, age in years and sex. Where available, HLA class I and class II types were obtained from metadata supplied by the sample provider rather than from assay-based typing. The repertoires were released in a freely available public database intended as a resource for research on the immune response to SARS-CoV-2. Subjects who had been exposed to COVID-19, were actively infected with it, or had recovered from it provided the deeply sampled blood TCRbeta repertoires that made up the dataset. Samples were obtained from the ongoing ImmuneRACE study (first 160 participants) and from 1,254 subjects provided by 6 global collaborators. The material from the prospective study consisted of cDNA or gDNA derived from T cells, B-cell-depleted T cells, or PBMCs.

General conclusions and limits of the study: Clinical and demographic metadata were provided uncurated, with the amount varying by source and participant.

Taken from cysteine to phenylalanine, the CDR3 has 15 residues. Only the CDR3 DNA stays, 45 bases, in frame from base 1. CDR1 and CDR2 are read off the germline V gene as MNHEY and SVGAGI. The junction shows trimming of 8 bases on V and 6 bases on J, plus 23 bases between the germline ends. A word on this clone: This clone's antigen is unknown. No clone much larger than this one lies a single base away; base qualities are absent.

TCRbeta CDR3 regions were amplified from genomic DNA by means of the immunoSEQ Assay, a bias-controlled multiplex PCR. Per the source publication's procedure: Within the assay, amplification of reference gene primers was used to estimate how many nucleated cells each sample contained. To quantify the absolute abundance of each unique TCRbeta CDR3 rearrangement, sequence reads were collapsed and filtered. Productive Simpson clonality was computed per sample as the square root of Simpson's diversity index over productive rearrangements. TCRdb obtained this table from immuneACCESS and retained in-frame rearrangements with V and J assigned. These tables miss some clones; where compared with another copy, unresolved V genes account for less than half of the shortfall, and the remainder is unexplained. That table gives V, J and clone size, and the DNA gave D and trimming. Here the sample has roughly 250,000 clones; less than 90% occur a single time. 1.5% to 1.9% of the sample is held by the ten biggest clonotypes.

A second Seattle source provided samples from volunteer blood donors who had recovered from COVID-19. Collaborating institutions collected whole blood in K2EDTA tubes following their own protocols. Collaborator samples were shipped for TCRbeta analysis as frozen whole blood, isolated PBMCs, or DNA extracted from either sample type. The rearranged segments are TRBV6-5 and TRBJ2-7; the best D guess is TRBD1, with 6 bases matching. The sequencing input was peripheral blood. The clonotype was recovered from a woman in her forties who had recovered from COVID-19. The nucleotide sequence reads TGTGCCAGCCACCCCGGGGCAGGGGAACGGCTCGAGCAGTACTTC. Translated, this gives CASHPGAGERLEQYF.